The 27 T cell receptor beta chains below all came from one sample that was sequenced in a study of T cell responses to AZD1222 COVID-19 vaccine. Using immunoSEQ multiplex PCR, the repertoire was profiled, and TCRdb retains in-frame clones only, with some absent. The sample shows 85,000 to 130,000 clones, approximately 89% of them seen only once. The sample here was peripheral blood, taken 28 days after the second dose of the MenACWY control vaccine. Receptors were obtained from an adult who received the MenACWY meningococcal vaccine as a control.

This clone occurred a few times. The rearrangement uses TRBV9 and TRBJ1-6, with D possibly TRBD1 on 5 matching bases. The germline V and J ends were trimmed by 6 bases and 6 bases, with 19 bases remaining between them. The germline gives CDR1 SGDLS, CDR2 YYNGEE. This CDR3 spans 16 amino acids. Here the CDR3 reads CASTRGDFTGNSPLHF. CDR3 bases: TGTGCCAGCACCCGTGGGGACTTTACGGGTAATTCACCCCTCCACTTT.

The chain joins TRBV7-8 to TRBJ1-1; D gene ambiguous. From germline, CDR1 is SGHVS and CDR2 FQNEAQ. The CDR3 consists of 15 residues. Trimming shortened V by 6 bases and J by 0 bases, and 14 bases separated the two germline ends. The CDR3, as DNA: TGTGCCAGCAGGACGAGCGGGGTTGTGAACACTGAAGCTTTCTTT. It is translated as CASRTSGVVNTEAFF. Combining the CDR3 with reference TRBV7-8 and TRBJ1-1 gives the whole variable domain GAGVSQSPRYKVAKRGQDVALRCDPISGHVSLFWYQQALGQGPEFLTYFQNEAQLDKSGLPSDRFFAERPEGSVSTLKIQRTQQEDSAVYLCASRTSGVVNTEAFFGQGTRLTVV.

This chain connects TRBV7-6 to TRBJ1-1; D is perhaps TRBD1 (5 bases). CDR3 length: 13 residues. Germline CDR1 reads SGHVS; CDR2 reads FNYEAQ. Trimming left V 5 bases short and J 2 bases short, with 9 bases between. In nucleotides, the CDR3 is TGTGCCAGCAGCGCCGACAGTAACACTGAAGCTTTCTTT. Translation: CASSADSNTEAFF.

V usage is TRBV19 and J usage is TRBJ1-6; 7 nucleotides align to TRBD1. The CDR3 totals 15 residues. Germline V gene lookup returns CDR1 LNHDA and CDR2 SQIVND (reference sequence). V lost 5 bases and J lost 9; bases outside the gene matches: 10. CDR3 nucleotides: TGTGCCAGTAGTCGGACAGGTCGAGGGAGTTCACCCCTCCACTTT. Its protein product is CASSRTGRGSSPLHF.

The chain combines TRBV7-2 with TRBJ1-1; 9 nucleotides agree with TRBD1. Losses at the gene ends were 7 bases for V and 11 bases for J; bases not matched to a gene: 14. CDR3 length equals 14 residues. Germline lookup yields CDR1 SGHTA and CDR2 FQGNSA. The CDR3 sequence: CASNVAGDRDDAFF. CDR3 bases: TGTGCCAGCAACGTAGCAGGGGACAGGGATGACGCTTTCTTT.

The gene calls are TRBV5-1 and TRBJ1-2, with TRBD1 identical over 7 bases. J lost 2 bases, V lost 0 bases, and 4 bases had no gene match. Germline CDR1 reads SGHRS; CDR2 reads YFSETQ. This CDR3 is built from 15 residues. The CDR3 loop reads CASSLGGTANYGYTF. DNA for the CDR3: TGCGCCAGCAGCTTGGGGGGGACAGCCAACTATGGCTACACCTTC.

This clone was found once. The V gene is TRBV28, the J gene TRBJ1-2; D unresolved. The V gene lost 7 bases and the J gene lost 4 bases, with 16 bases spanning the gap. Germline V gene sequence: CDR1 MDHEN, CDR2 SYDVKM. The CDR3 consists of 14 residues. CDR3 nucleotides: TGTGCCAGCACCCCCGGCGGACGTTTCTATGGCTACACCTTC. Translated: CASTPGGRFYGYTF.

The V and J genes are TRBV4-1 and TRBJ2-3, with D hard to call. Deletions cut 2 bases from V and 2 bases from J, with 17 bases between. Germline values: CDR1 MGHRA, CDR2 YSYEKL. CDR3 length: 17 amino acids. This chain's CDR3 is CASSQPPLVRNTDTQYF. In DNA form, the CDR3 reads TGCGCCAGCAGCCAACCCCCCCTGGTCAGGAACACAGATACGCAGTATTTT.

V usage is TRBV2 and J usage is TRBJ2-3; D perhaps matches TRBD2 (6 bases). Germline V gene lookup returns CDR1 SNHLY and CDR2 FYNNEI. With 6 bases removed from V and 4 bases from J, the gap between germline ends came to 14 bases. The CDR3 totals 14 residues. Here the CDR3 reads CASRGGPLADTQYF. CDR3 sequence (DNA): TGTGCCAGCAGGGGGGGACCCCTGGCAGATACGCAGTATTTT.

This chain uses TRBV3-1 (or the pseudogene TRBV3-2) with TRBJ1-1, with D unclear. CDR3 size: 13 residues. The germline CDR1 and CDR2 sequences are LGHDT and YNNKEL (reference sequence). Trimming shortened V by 1 base and J by 5 bases, and 8 bases separated the two germline ends. CDR3 DNA: TGTGCCAGCAGCCAAGTATTCGAAACTGAAGCTTTCTTT. Translating gives CASSQVFETEAFF.

The chain combines TRBV4-1 with TRBJ2-7; 8 bases agree with TRBD1. This CDR3 is built from 19 residues. Germline V gene lookup returns CDR1 MGHRA and CDR2 YSYEKL. V was pared by 1 base and J by 0 bases, with 14 bases of the junction left unmatched. The CDR3 protein is CASSQGPTGESSLSYEQYF. The CDR3 nucleotides are TGCGCCAGCAGCCAAGGTCCGACAGGGGAATCCTCCCTCTCCTACGAGCAGTACTTC.

V gene TRBV25-1 combines with J gene TRBJ1-2; 8 nucleotides line up with TRBD1. The V gene end was trimmed by 3 bases and the J gene end by 9 bases; junction bases not matched to a gene: 12. The V gene's germline CDR1 is MGHDK and CDR2 SYGVNS. There are 15 residues in the CDR3. CDR3 coding DNA: TGTGCCAGCAGTGACGGGACAGGCGGTTTTCTGCGCTACACCTTC. It is translated as CASSDGTGGFLRYTF.

The chain recombines TRBV28 with TRBJ1-2; 7 bases agree with TRBD1. Germline lookup yields CDR1 MDHEN and CDR2 SYDVKM. V gave up 4 bases and J gave up 5 bases; unmatched junction bases: 7. CDR3 length equals 14 residues. CDR3 DNA: TGTGCCAGCAGTTACAGACAGGGAATTTATGGCTACACCTTC. Translating gives CASSYRQGIYGYTF.

The chain combines TRBV29-1 with TRBJ1-3; the D is unclear. CDR1 and CDR2 from the germline V gene are SQVTM and ANQGSEA. The CDR3 spans 12 residues. Between the trimmed V and J ends, which lost 7 bases and 2 bases, there was a span of 9 bases. The CDR3 region is CSASAAGNTIYF. As DNA, the CDR3 is TGCAGCGCATCGGCAGCTGGAAACACCATATATTTT. Based on the CDR3 plus reference TRBV29-1 and TRBJ1-3, the full variable domain is SAVISQKPSRDICQRGTSLTIQCQVDSQVTMMFWYRQQPGQSLTLIATANQGSEATYESGFVIDKFPISRPNLTFSTLTVSNMSPEDSSIYLCSASAAGNTIYFGEGSWLTVV.

V usage is TRBV7-2 and J usage is TRBJ2-7, with TRBD1 matching 11 bases. In germline, CDR1 is SGHTA, CDR2 FQGNSA. The CDR3 has 15 residues. V was pared by 5 bases and J by 2 bases, with 5 bases of the junction left unmatched. CDR3 sequence (DNA): TGTGCCAGCAGCACGGGGACAGGGGGACCCTACGAGCAGTACTTC. It is translated as CASSTGTGGPYEQYF. Full variable domain (remainder filled in from reference TRBV7-2 and TRBJ2-7): GAGVSQSPSNKVTEKGKDVELRCDPISGHTALYWYRQSLGQGLEFLIYFQGNSAPDKSGLPSDRFSAERTGGSVSTLTIQRTQQEDSAVYLCASSTGTGGPYEQYFGPGTRLTVT.

The gene calls are TRBV2 and TRBJ2-5, with TRBD2 identical over 11 bases. Germline loops: CDR1 SNHLY, CDR2 FYNNEI. The CDR3 covers 15 residues. Trimming removed 5 bases from V and 7 bases from J; junction bases left unmatched: 9. DNA of the CDR3: TGTGCCAGCAGTCCTCTTAGCGGGGGGGCCAGGACCCAGTACTTC. The encoded protein is CASSPLSGGARTQYF. The full variable domain, with the rest looked up from reference TRBV2 and TRBJ2-5, is EPEVTQTPSHQVTQMGQEVILRCVPISNHLYFYWYRQILGQKVEFLVSFYNNEISEKSEIFDDQFSVERPDGSNFTLKIRSTKLEDSAMYFCASSPLSGGARTQYFGPGTRLLVL.

The rearrangement uses TRBV9 and TRBJ2-2; 7 bases are a match to TRBD2. Trimming removed 2 bases from V and 3 bases from J; junction bases left unmatched: 7. Germline-derived CDR1 and CDR2 are SGDLS and YYNGEE. The CDR3 spans 16 residues. The CDR3 loop is CASSVSGGIYTGELFF. The DNA of the CDR3 is TGTGCCAGCAGCGTCTCCGGGGGGATTTACACCGGGGAGCTGTTTTTT.

The chain recombines TRBV5-6 with TRBJ1-1; D is unresolved. This CDR3 has 15 residues. The V end lost 0 bases, the J end lost 2 bases, and 11 bases lay between the germline ends. The germline V gene has CDR1 SGHDT and CDR2 YYEEEE. The chain's CDR3 is CASSLDRRRNTEAFF. CDR3 sequence (DNA): TGTGCCAGCAGCTTGGATAGAAGGAGAAACACTGAAGCTTTCTTT.

This chain links TRBV28 with TRBJ2-7; 11 positions agree with TRBD2. V lost 6 bases to trimming and J lost 5 bases; unmatched junction nucleotides: 15. Germline V lookup: CDR1 MDHEN, CDR2 SYDVKM. CDR3 length equals 17 residues. The CDR3 nucleotides are TGTGCCAGCAGCCCCGGGGGGTTTGGGACTAGCGGCAACGAGCAGTACTTC. Translated: CASSPGGFGTSGNEQYF. Filled out from reference TRBV28 and TRBJ2-7, the complete variable domain reads DVKVTQSSRYLVKRTGEKVFLECVQDMDHENMFWYRQDPGLGLRLIYFSYDVKMKEKGDIPEGYSVSREKKERFSLILESASTNQTSMYLCASSPGGFGTSGNEQYFGPGTRLTVT.

The genes are TRBV5-1 and TRBJ2-7, with 9 bases matching TRBD1. The length of the CDR3 is 15 residues. The ends lost 3 bases at V and 3 bases at J; junction bases unmatched: 7. CDR1 and CDR2 from the germline V gene are SGHRS and YFSETQ. CDR3: CASSYQGTGFYEQYF. The CDR3 nucleotides are TGCGCCAGCAGCTACCAAGGGACAGGGTTCTACGAGCAGTACTTC.

This chain links TRBV19 with TRBJ2-7; TRBD2 might be the D (5 bases). CDR3 length: 13 residues. V was shortened by 5 bases and J by 5 bases, with 13 bases between the two germline ends. CDR1 and CDR2 from the germline V gene are LNHDA and SQIVND (reference sequence). CDR3 coding DNA: TGTGCCAGTAGTTTCTCCTCGGGGAACGAGCAGTACTTC. This gives the protein CASSFSSGNEQYF.

The table lists this clone with a count of one. The genes are TRBV7-2 and TRBJ1-3, with unresolved D. CDR1 and CDR2 (germline): SGHTA, FQGNSA. This CDR3 comprises 15 residues. Trimming took 0 bases from V and 5 from J, leaving 11 bases between them. The chain's CDR3 is CASSLASGGRNTIYF. The DNA for the CDR3 is TGTGCCAGCAGCTTAGCGTCAGGAGGACGAAACACCATATATTTT. Combining the CDR3 with reference TRBV7-2 and TRBJ1-3 gives the whole variable domain GAGVSQSPSNKVTEKGKDVELRCDPISGHTALYWYRQSLGQGLEFLIYFQGNSAPDKSGLPSDRFSAERTGGSVSTLTIQRTQQEDSAVYLCASSLASGGRNTIYFGEGSWLTVV.

In this sample, this clone turned up once. This rearrangement joins TRBV30 to TRBJ1-1; D is unclear. CDR3 length: 12 amino acids. Germline assignment: CDR1 GTSNPN and CDR2 SVGIG (reference sequence). V lost 3 bases and J 6 bases, leaving 11 bases between the germline ends. The CDR3 region has the DNA TGTGCCTGGAGACCCCCGGGCTCTGAAGCTTTCTTT. Translation: CAWRPPGSEAFF.

The gene calls are TRBV25-1 and TRBJ1-4; 7 nucleotides agree with TRBD1. This CDR3 is 15 amino acids long. V shed 3 bases and J 4 bases; nucleotides not matched to a gene: 5. Germline values: CDR1 MGHDK, CDR2 SYGVNS. In DNA, the CDR3 is TGTGCCAGCAGTGAGCTTGACAGGGTTAATGAAAAACTGTTTTTT. Its protein is CASSELDRVNEKLFF. Using reference TRBV25-1 and TRBJ1-4 for the parts outside the CDR3, the full variable domain is EADIYQTPRYLVIGTGKKITLECSQTMGHDKMYWYQQDPGMELHLIHYSYGVNSTEKGDLSSESTVSRIRTEHFPLTLESARPSHTSQYLCASSELDRVNEKLFFGSGTQLSVL.

The V call is TRBV7-9, the J call TRBJ2-3; D is possibly TRBD1 (5 bases). The CDR3 loop spans 14 amino acids. CDR1 and CDR2 from the germline V gene are SEHNR and FQNEAQ (reference sequence). The V end lost 2 bases, the J end lost 3 bases, and 9 bases lay between the germline ends. The CDR3, as DNA: TGTGCCAGCAGCTTACGCCAGGGAACAGATACGCAGTATTTT. It translates to CASSLRQGTDTQYF.

This sequence joins TRBV5-1 and TRBJ2-5; D perhaps matches TRBD2 (6 bases). Germline CDR1 is SGHRS and CDR2 is YFSETQ. Trimming left V 0 bases short and J 5 bases short, with 14 bases between. The length of the CDR3 is 15 residues. CDR3 nucleotides: TGCGCCAGCAGCTTGGATTCGACTAGGACGGAGACCCAGTACTTC. Protein: CASSLDSTRTETQYF.

The genes are TRBV2 and TRBJ1-2; TRBD1 matches 9 bases. After removal of 4 bases from V and 8 bases from J, the junction contained 8 bases not matched to a gene. This CDR3 spans 14 amino acids. Germline CDR1 reads SNHLY; CDR2 reads FYNNEI. This CDR3 reads CASSAQQGAGGYTF. CDR3 DNA: TGTGCCAGCAGTGCCCAACAGGGGGCGGGAGGCTACACCTTC.